This T cell receptor beta chain was found in a study of monozygotic twins with inflammatory bowel disease. The CDR3 extends over 14 amino acids. Looked up from germline, CDR1 is MNHNS and CDR2 is SASEGT. It was approximately 4,000 ng of total RNA that each TCR library used. TCRdb re-called the 5' RACE reads, yielding one record per CDR3 amino acid sequence without DNA. The table lists 110,000 to 150,000 distinct CDR3 sequences. The chain employs TRBV6-1 and TRBJ2-7; TCRdb's D gene call, TRBD2, goes unchecked for lack of DNA. The sequence came from a human donor with ulcerative colitis or Crohn's disease, or a healthy co-twin of an affected twin (not recorded which). Sequenced material: blood. The CDR3 loop reads CASSGLENSYEQYF.